This TCR beta chain was captured in a study of technical replicates of blood from a handful of donors. Method: immunoSEQ multiplex PCR; TCRdb's copy keeps in-frame clones and lacks some. The data show roughly 59,000 clones, around 85% seen once. The ends lost 2 bases at V and 7 bases at J; junction bases unmatched: 15. The CDR3 totals 18 residues. Germline CDR1 and CDR2: SGHAT and FQDESV (reference sequence). The chain couples TRBV11-1 to TRBJ2-2; TRBD2 aligns across 8 bases. This TCR came from a human donor in good health. Some clones in this sample may be carry-over from other donors' samples. Sequenced: PBMCs. The CDR3 region has the DNA TGTGCCAGCAGCTTAAGTTTCGGGGGGGCCGGTTCAGGCGGGGAGCTGTTTTTT. It specifies CASSLSFGGAGSGGELFF.